This T cell receptor beta chain was profiled in a study of T-cell reconstitution after alpha-beta-depleted transplantation in children. This clonotype occurred many times. Unique molecular identifiers were incorporated into the prepared TCRbeta library. TCRdb re-called the PCR reads with MiXCR, one entry per CDR3 protein. This sample has hundreds of thousands of distinct CDR3 sequences, with about 10% found just once. The sample was PBMCs, taken before TCRalphabeta/CD19-depleted stem cell transplant. This clonotype was obtained from a child younger than 10 with inherited bone marrow failure, due to receive a stem cell transplant.

The CDR3 DNA follows: TGCAGCGTTGCGAGGGGTACCTCCTACAATGAGCAGTTCTTC. Encoded protein: CSVARGTSYNEQFF. V gene TRBV29-1 combines with J gene TRBJ2-1; D might be TRBD1 or TRBD2, each matching 5 bases. Germline V gives CDR1 SQVTM, CDR2 ANQGSEA. CDR3 length: 14 amino acids. Trimming took 4 bases from V and 0 from J, leaving 10 bases between them.